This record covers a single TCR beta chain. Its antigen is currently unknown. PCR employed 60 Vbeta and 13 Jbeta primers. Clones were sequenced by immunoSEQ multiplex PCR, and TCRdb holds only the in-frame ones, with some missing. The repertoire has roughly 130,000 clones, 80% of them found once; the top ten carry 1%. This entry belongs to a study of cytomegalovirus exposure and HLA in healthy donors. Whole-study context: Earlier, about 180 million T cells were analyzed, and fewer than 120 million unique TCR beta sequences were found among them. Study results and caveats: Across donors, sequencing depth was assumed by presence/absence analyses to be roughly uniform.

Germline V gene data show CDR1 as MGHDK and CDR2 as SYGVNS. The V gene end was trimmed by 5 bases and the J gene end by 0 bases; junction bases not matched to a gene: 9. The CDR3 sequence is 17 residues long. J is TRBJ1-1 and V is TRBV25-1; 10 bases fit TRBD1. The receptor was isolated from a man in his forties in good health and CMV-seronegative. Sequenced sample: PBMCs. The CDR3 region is CASSSLRQGAMNTEAFF. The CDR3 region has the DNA TGTGCCAGCAGTTCCCTACGACAGGGGGCCATGAACACTGAAGCTTTCTTT.